This TCR beta chain emerged from a study of T cell changes during pregnancy in multiple sclerosis. CDR1 and CDR2 from the germline V gene are KGHSH and LQKENI. The CDR3 extends over 16 amino acids. J was trimmed by 4 bases and V by 1 base; bases with no gene match: 8. TCRdb's copy holds only in-frame clones and misses some; the assay was immunoSEQ multiplex PCR. The sample contains fewer than 65,000 clones, 75% to 95% of which appear only once. The clonotype comes from a female donor in good health, enrolled as a control in a pregnancy study. This sequence joins TRBV18 and TRBJ2-5; 8 bases align to TRBD2. Sequences were derived from peripheral blood, sampled after pregnancy. In DNA, the CDR3 is TGTGCCAGCTCACCACAGCGGGGGCTCGGCTCAGAGACCCAGTACTTC. Protein sequence: CASSPQRGLGSETQYF.